This TCR beta chain was sequenced during a study of T cell changes during pregnancy in multiple sclerosis. Trimming pared 3 bases from V and 0 bases from J, leaving 17 bases between. The CDR3 consists of 17 residues. CDR1 is SGDLS, CDR2 YYNGEE, per germline. Generated by immunoSEQ multiplex PCR, the TCRdb table keeps only in-frame clones and is missing some. The sample comprises 50,000 to 70,000 clones, 91% of which are singletons, and about 5.8% rests with the top ten. The chain recombines TRBV9 with TRBJ2-3; D is perhaps TRBD2 (6 bases). The receptor was derived from a female donor with multiple sclerosis, enrolled in a pregnancy study. The material was CD8+ T cells from peripheral blood mononuclear cells, obtained before pregnancy. CDR3 nucleotides: TGTGCCAGCAGCGGTGTGTCGGGGAGGCATAGCACAGATACGCAGTATTTT. Translating it yields CASSGVSGRHSTDTQYF.